The 27 T cell receptor beta chains below come from one sample, sequenced in a study of T cells in Graves' hyperthyroidism and ophthalmopathy. Using RNA transcripts as the source, TCR beta CDR3 regions were amplified. HTBI primers drove first-round RT-PCR of the TCR CDR3. TCRdb reanalysed the multiplex PCR reads using MiXCR and keeps one entry per CDR3 protein. The data show hundreds of thousands of distinct CDR3 sequences, approximately 14% seen once. The sequencing input was blood. The origin of the receptors is a woman aged 40 to 49 with Graves' ophthalmopathy.

This clonotype was seen ten or more times. The chain combines TRBV28 with TRBJ2-5; 7 bases fit TRBD1. Germline V gene sequence: CDR1 MDHEN, CDR2 SYDVKM. This CDR3 is built from 14 residues. The V segment lost 6 bases and the J segment 3 bases; nucleotides outside the gene matches: 7. CDR3 region: CASRLPGTEETQYF. DNA for the CDR3: TGTGCCAGCAGGCTCCCCGGGACAGAAGAGACCCAGTACTTC.

This clonotype showed up just a few times. The J gene is TRBJ2-7, the V gene TRBV10-3; the match to TRBD1 covers 8 bases. Germline CDR1 is ENHRY and CDR2 is SYGVKD. The trim removed 0 bases at V and 2 bases at J, leaving 6 bases unmatched. This CDR3 comprises 16 residues. CDR3 bases: TGTGCCATCAGTGAGTCGGATTCGGGACAGGCCTACGAGCAGTACTTC. It codes for CAISESDSGQAYEQYF.

This clonotype appeared many times. This chain connects TRBV20-1 to TRBJ1-2; 8 nucleotides line up with TRBD1. From germline, CDR1 is DFQATT and CDR2 SNEGSKA (reference sequence). This CDR3 is built from 14 residues. V trimming: 6 bases; J trimming: 4 bases; junction bases outside the gene matches: 10. The CDR3 loop reads CSAKTGALSYGYTF. The CDR3 nucleotides read TGCAGTGCCAAGACAGGGGCCCTATCCTATGGCTACACCTTC.

This clonotype showed up many times. V and J are TRBV6-2 or TRBV6-3 and TRBJ2-7, with TRBD2 matching 7 bases. V trimming: 8 bases; J trimming: 9 bases; junction bases outside the gene matches: 7. CDR3 length: 11 amino acids. Germline values: CDR1 MNHEY, CDR2 SVGEGT. In nucleotides, the CDR3 is TGTGCCAGCCGGGGGGTTACGTCGCAGTACTTC. It specifies CASRGVTSQYF.

As for this clonotype: A much larger clone sits a single nucleotide away, making a read error possible. The CDR3 does not close with the conserved phenylalanine or tryptophan, likely indicating a read error. The rearrangement joins TRBV29-1 to TRBJ1-2; a possible D gene is TRBD1 (6 bases). The germline gives CDR1 SQVTM, CDR2 ANQGSEA. The CDR3 is 13 amino acids. V shed 5 bases and J shed 5 bases, with 15 bases lying between them. CDR3 amino acids: CSVFPRGAYGYTS. The CDR3 DNA follows: TGCAGCGTTTTCCCCCGGGGGGCTTATGGCTACACCTCC.

The chain links TRBV6-2 or TRBV6-3 to TRBJ1-2; D possibly corresponds to TRBD1 (5 bases). Germline loops: CDR1 MNHEY, CDR2 SVGEGT. The CDR3 contains 18 residues. Trimming shortened V by 6 bases and J by 4 bases, and 27 bases separated the two germline ends. The CDR3 nucleotides are TGTGCCAGCAGGGCACCTTGGACATCTTCCCGGCGCGGCTATGGCTACACCTTC. This translates into CASRAPWTSSRRGYGYTF.

This clonotype was picked up a small number of times. The genes are TRBV4-1 and TRBJ2-3, with TRBD2 identical over 10 bases. V gave up 0 bases and J gave up 2 bases; unmatched junction bases: 8. This CDR3 is built from 18 residues. Germline V gene lookup returns CDR1 MGHRA and CDR2 YSYEKL. The CDR3 nucleotides read TGCGCCAGCAGCCAAGATAGGGTGAGCGGGAGGGTCACAGATACGCAGTATTTT. It specifies CASSQDRVSGRVTDTQYF.

This clonotype was observed at least ten times. J is TRBJ1-2 and V is TRBV6-5; possibly TRBD1 for D (5 bases). The CDR3 is made up of 13 amino acids. From germline, CDR1 is MNHEY and CDR2 SVGAGI. Trimming stripped 6 bases from V and 12 bases from J, with 20 bases between. In nucleotides, the CDR3 is TGTGCCAGCAGACCGGGACCGCATAACGGTAACACCTTC. Its translation: CASRPGPHNGNTF.

This chain links TRBV15 with TRBJ1-5, with TRBD1 matching over 8 bases. The CDR3 loop spans 14 amino acids. Looked up from germline, CDR1 is LNHNV and CDR2 is YYDKDF (reference sequence). Trimming took 4 bases from V and 9 from J; bases not matched to a gene: 8. The CDR3 spells CATSKTGVHAPQHF. The CDR3 DNA is TGTGCCACCAGCAAGACAGGGGTCCATGCGCCCCAGCATTTT.

This clonotype was found once. This sequence may be a read error, since a much larger clone differs from it by one base. The V gene is TRBV30, the J gene TRBJ1-1, with D maybe TRBD1 (5 bases). CDR3 length: 13 amino acids. The V gene lost 5 bases and the J gene lost 1 base, with 11 bases spanning the gap. The germline gives CDR1 GTSNPN, CDR2 SVGIG (reference sequence). The CDR3 loop is CAWVRGENTEAFF. DNA for the CDR3: TGTGCCTGGGTCCGAGGGGAGAACACTGAAGCTTTCTTT.

This clonotype has a count of ten or more. A much larger clone is a single base away; this may be a read error. The chain uses TRBV28 and TRBJ1-2; 8 bases agree with TRBD1. CDR3 length: 13 amino acids. Germline V gene data show CDR1 as MDHEN and CDR2 as SYDVKM. In nucleotides, the CDR3 is TGTGTCAGCACACTCGGGACAGGCTTGGGCTACACCTTC. Encoded protein: CVSTLGTGLGYTF.

The sample holds many counts of this clonotype. The chain has TRBV19 and TRBJ2-5; 10 bases fit TRBD1. The junction had 7 bases not matched to a gene; V was cut back by 4 bases and J by 5 bases. CDR3 length: 15 amino acids. Per the germline V gene, CDR1 is LNHDA and CDR2 is SQIVND (reference sequence). In nucleotides, the CDR3 is TGTGCCAGTAGTACTCGGGACAGGGGCAGGGAGACCCAGTACTTC. It encodes CASSTRDRGRETQYF.

This clonotype was detected ten times or more. V is TRBV12-3 or TRBV12-4 and J is TRBJ1-2, with D possibly being TRBD1 (6 bases). With 4 bases removed from V and 4 bases from J, the gap between germline ends came to 16 bases. The CDR3 runs 15 residues. The CDR3, as DNA: TGTGCCAGCAGTTCCGGGACAAATAATCCCTATGGCTACACCTTC. Its protein product is CASSSGTNNPYGYTF.

The gene calls are TRBV7-8 and TRBJ1-1, with D unresolved. The germline V gene has CDR1 SGHVS and CDR2 FQNEAQ. The V gene lost 5 bases and the J gene lost 1 base, with 11 bases spanning the gap. CDR3 length: 14 amino acids. The chain's CDR3 is CASSPNMGNTEAFF. The CDR3 bases are TGTGCCAGCAGCCCGAACATGGGGAACACTGAAGCTTTCTTT.

This clonotype was seen a handful of times. The chain carries TRBV11-2 and TRBJ1-1; TRBD1 agrees at 8 bases. Trimming took 5 bases from V and 0 from J; bases not matched to a gene: 5. The CDR3 is made up of 15 amino acids. CDR1 and CDR2 (germline): SGHAT, FQNNGV. DNA of the CDR3: TGTGCCAGCAGCGTACGACAGGGGCTGAACACTGAAGCTTTCTTT. This gives the protein CASSVRQGLNTEAFF.

This clonotype was found many times. The rearrangement links TRBV7-2 to TRBJ2-2, with 7 bases aligning to TRBD1. CDR1 is SGHTA and CDR2 is FQGNSA in the germline V gene. J was trimmed by 2 bases and V by 7 bases; bases with no gene match: 7. This CDR3 comprises 15 residues. CDR3 DNA: TGTGCCAGCAAGGTTGGGACAGCCAACACCGGGGAGCTGTTTTTT. Its translation is CASKVGTANTGELFF.

This clonotype was detected ten times or more. The rearrangement uses TRBV20-1 and TRBJ2-5, with 7 bases lining up with TRBD1. CDR1 DFQATT and CDR2 SNEGSKA come from the germline V gene (reference sequence). The CDR3 sequence is 15 residues long. The V gene end was trimmed by 6 bases and the J gene end by 2 bases; junction bases not matched to a gene: 12. This CDR3 reads CSAINPGQRQETQYF. The CDR3 nucleotides are TGCAGTGCAATAAACCCGGGACAGAGACAAGAGACCCAGTACTTC.

This clonotype was found many times. The chain links TRBV5-1 to TRBJ2-7, with D unclear. V dropped 0 bases and J dropped 2 bases, with 6 bases sitting between them. This CDR3 is 13 amino acids long. Germline-derived CDR1 and CDR2 are SGHRS and YFSETQ. The CDR3 region has the DNA TGCGCCAGCAGCTTGGATGTTACCTACGAGCAGTACTTC. Translation: CASSLDVTYEQYF.

At least ten counts were recorded for this clonotype. V usage is TRBV19 and J usage is TRBJ2-7, with 10 nucleotides matching TRBD2. Germline CDR1 LNHDA, CDR2 SQIVND (reference sequence). This CDR3 spans 13 amino acids. V was clipped by 9 bases and J by 3 bases; unmatched bases: 5. The CDR3 spells CASATSGFYEQYF. CDR3 nucleotides: TGTGCCAGCGCGACTAGCGGGTTCTACGAGCAGTACTTC.

This clonotype was counted many times. The V gene is TRBV27, the J gene TRBJ2-3, with D tentatively TRBD1 (5 bases). CDR3 length equals 14 residues. V gave up 7 bases and J gave up 0 bases, with 11 bases separating them. Germline V gives CDR1 MNHEY, CDR2 SMNVEV (reference sequence). In nucleotides, the CDR3 is TGTGCCAGCACCTCAGGGCCTAGCACAGATACGCAGTATTTT. Translated, it gives CASTSGPSTDTQYF.

This clonotype appeared many times. V and J are TRBV24-1 and TRBJ2-5, with a possible D match to TRBD2 (6 bases). V was pared by 4 bases and J by 2 bases, with 16 bases between. The CDR3 has 16 residues. Germline-derived CDR1 and CDR2 are KGHDR and SFDVKD. The CDR3 nucleotides read TGTGCCACCAGTGACCCGCGAGGAGGGGAACAAGAGACCCAGTACTTC. Translated: CATSDPRGGEQETQYF.

The rearrangement links TRBV20-1 to TRBJ1-1; D is unclear. V lost 5 bases and J 2 bases, leaving 6 bases between the germline ends. This CDR3 has 11 amino acids. Per germline, CDR1 DFQATT and CDR2 SNEGSKA (reference sequence). CDR3 bases: TGCAGTGCTTGGCCAAACACTGAAGCTTTCTTT. This gives the protein CSAWPNTEAFF.

This clonotype showed up many times. The chain links TRBV5-1 to TRBJ2-7; D is unclear. Between the trimmed V and J ends, which lost 4 bases and 5 bases, there was a span of 16 bases. Germline-derived CDR1 and CDR2 are SGHRS and YFSETQ. This CDR3 spans 14 amino acids. CDR3 sequence: CASSAEKEHDEQYF. The CDR3 DNA is TGCGCCAGCAGCGCAGAGAAGGAGCACGACGAGCAGTACTTC.

This clonotype has ten or more counts. The chain uses TRBV6-2 or TRBV6-3 and TRBJ2-7; D may be TRBD1 (6 bases). Germline V gene lookup returns CDR1 MNHEY and CDR2 SVGEGT. The length of the CDR3 is 15 residues. Trimming took off 5 bases at V and 0 bases at J, with 14 bases between the two ends. The CDR3 nucleotides are TGTGCCAGCAGTCCCCGCGACAGGAGCTCCTACGAGCAGTACTTC. Protein sequence: CASSPRDRSSYEQYF.

This clonotype was detected ten times or more. The CDR3 loop reads CASSYDGRSSYEQYF. CDR3 DNA sequence: TGTGCCAGCAGTTACGATGGCAGGAGCTCCTACGAGCAGTACTTC. The chain uses TRBV6-2 or TRBV6-3 and TRBJ2-7; D uncertain. Trimming took 2 bases from V and 0 from J, leaving 11 bases between them. Germline CDR1 is MNHEY and CDR2 is SVGEGT. The CDR3 consists of 15 residues.

This clonotype appeared a few times. The chain links TRBV3-1 to TRBJ2-7, with no clear D. V gave up 1 base and J gave up 0 bases, with 10 bases separating them. Per the germline V gene, CDR1 is LGHDT and CDR2 is YNNKEL (reference sequence). The CDR3 covers 15 residues. The CDR3 DNA reads as TGTGCCAGCAGCCAAGGGCCGGTTAACTCCTACGAGCAGTACTTC. This gives the protein CASSQGPVNSYEQYF.

This sequence joins TRBV7-2 and TRBJ2-7; 8 bases match TRBD2. Germline values: CDR1 SGHTA, CDR2 FQGNSA. CDR3 length: 15 residues. The J segment lost 1 base and the V segment lost 6 bases, leaving 8 bases of the junction unmatched. The CDR3 sequence is CASRIGVAGSYEQYF. CDR3 in DNA: TGTGCCAGCAGAATTGGGGTAGCGGGGTCCTACGAGCAGTACTTC.